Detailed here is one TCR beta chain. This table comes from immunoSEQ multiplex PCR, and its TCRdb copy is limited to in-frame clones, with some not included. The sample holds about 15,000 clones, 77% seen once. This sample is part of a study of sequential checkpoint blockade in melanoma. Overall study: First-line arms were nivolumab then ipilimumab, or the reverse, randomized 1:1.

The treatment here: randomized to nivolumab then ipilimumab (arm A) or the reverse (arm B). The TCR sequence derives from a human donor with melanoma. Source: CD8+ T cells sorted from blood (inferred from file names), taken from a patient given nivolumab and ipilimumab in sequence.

The CDR3 nucleotides read TGTGCCAGCAGACCGGGACAGGATTTCGACACCGGGGAGCTGTTTTTT. This sequence encodes CASRPGQDFDTGELFF. This chain uses TRBV6-4 with TRBJ2-2; 8 nucleotides match TRBD1. Germline assignment: CDR1 MRHNA and CDR2 SNTAGT. V trimming: 6 bases; J trimming: 3 bases; junction bases outside the gene matches: 9. This CDR3 spans 16 amino acids.